These T cell receptor beta chains were read from a single sample in a study of control samples from healthy donors and cancer patients. Only in-frame clones appear in the TCRdb table, and some are missing; sequencing was by immunoSEQ multiplex PCR. The data contain some 130,000 clones, around 90% of them singletons. Sequenced input: blood. The receptor set was obtained from a man aged 25-40 years in good health. Each CDR3 is given with its conserved first and last residue. The D gene is left open where the match is weak. Size is omitted from some rows. Given values are once, few, many or a class for expanded clones.

TGTGCCAGCAGCTTGGGGGCAAAGAATATTGACACTGAAGCTTTCTTT	CASSLGAKNIDTEAFF	-	TRBJ1-1	16	-	TRBV5-8
TGCGCCAGCAGCCAAAGGGACTACCCAGAATGGCAGTTCTTC	CASSQRDYPEWQFF	-	TRBJ2-1	14	TRBD2	TRBV4-1
TGTGCCAGCAGCTTCGGACTAGGGGCGGCGGAGACCCAGTACTTC	CASSFGLGAAETQYF	-	TRBJ2-5	15	TRBD2	TRBV9
TGTGCCAGCAGCTTGGTCCCAGGGGAGGGTGATGGCTACACCTTC	CASSLVPGEGDGYTF	-	TRBJ1-2	15	-	TRBV5-5
TGTGCCAGCAGCGCCGGGACTAGAAGTGAGCAGTTCTTC	CASSAGTRSEQFF	-	TRBJ2-1	13	TRBD2	TRBV6-5
TGTGCCAGCAGCGTAGGGGGGTCTCGCACAGATACGCAGTATTTT	CASSVGGSRTDTQYF	-	TRBJ2-3	15	-	TRBV9
TGTGCCAGCAGCGTCCGCGGGACACCCTACGGGGAGACCCAGTACTTC	CASSVRGTPYGETQYF	-	TRBJ2-5	16	-	TRBV9
TGTGCCAGCAGTTACCTGAGCAAGACCCTTGGCGGGGAGACCCAGTACTTC	CASSYLSKTLGGETQYF	few	TRBJ2-5	17	-	TRBV6-2/TRBV6-3
TGCAGCGTTGTTCCGTCTGGGAGGGGGGAAGGGGTCACTGAAGCTTTCTTT	CSVVPSGRGEGVTEAFF	once	TRBJ1-1	17	-	TRBV29-1
TGTGCCAGCAGTTTAACAGGAGACCAAGAGACCCAGTACTTC	CASSLTGDQETQYF	once	TRBJ2-5	14	-	TRBV28
TGTGCCAGCAGGACGGACAGGGGTTTATATCAGCCCCAGCATTTT	CASRTDRGLYQPQHF	once	TRBJ1-5	15	TRBD1	TRBV28
TGTGCCTGGAGTGTACTAGCGGGTGTCAAGTACTTC	CAWSVLAGVKYF	-	TRBJ2-7	12	TRBD2	TRBV30
TGCAGCGTTGAAGAGGGTGGGAACTATGGCTACACCTTC	CSVEEGGNYGYTF	-	TRBJ1-2	13	-	TRBV29-1
TGTGCTAGTGCCTTCCGGACAGGGAAAGATCAGCCCCAGCATTTT	CASAFRTGKDQPQHF	-	TRBJ1-5	15	TRBD1	TRBV12-5
TGTGCCAGTAGTCTCTCCACTAGCGGGAGGGGAGATACGCAGTATTTT	CASSLSTSGRGDTQYF	-	TRBJ2-3	16	TRBD2	TRBV19
TGTGCCAGCAGCCAAGGGCCCGAGAGTAGACAGCTGTTTATGGATACGCAGTATTTT	CASSQGPESRQLFMDTQYF	-	TRBJ2-3	19	-	TRBV14
TGCAGTGCTAGTCCCAGGAACACTGAAGCTTTCTTT	CSASPRNTEAFF	-	TRBJ1-1	12	-	TRBV20-1